This TCR beta chain was identified in a study of cytomegalovirus exposure and HLA in healthy donors. The PCR employed 60 Vbeta primers together with 13 Jbeta primers. TCRdb's table, derived via immunoSEQ multiplex PCR, lists solely in-frame clones and lacks some. This sample yields about 200,000 clones, of which approximately 79% are seen a single time; about 1.7% belongs to the top ten. Note on this clone: Its antigen is not known.

The J segment lost 5 bases and the V segment lost 3 bases, leaving 5 bases of the junction unmatched. The CDR3 extends over 15 amino acids. Germline CDR1 and CDR2: SGHTA and FQGNSA. Study results and limitations: Only CMV serostatus was available as immune exposure information.

As for the donors, each was a healthy bone marrow donor. The chain links TRBV7-2 to TRBJ1-2; 11 positions agree with TRBD1. The TCR originated in a male donor in good health and CMV-seronegative. The sequenced sample was PBMCs. In DNA, the CDR3 is TGTGCCAGCAGCTTGGTGGGACAGGGGGGGTATGGCTACACCTTC. Protein sequence: CASSLVGQGGYGYTF. The full variable domain, its missing parts supplied by reference TRBV7-2 and TRBJ1-2, is GAGVSQSPSNKVTEKGKDVELRCDPISGHTALYWYRQSLGQGLEFLIYFQGNSAPDKSGLPSDRFSAERTGGSVSTLTIQRTQQEDSAVYLCASSLVGQGGYGYTFGSGTRLTVV.